These 27 T cell receptor beta chains came from one sample sequenced in a study of PD-1 blockade in classical Hodgkin lymphoma. Repertoires were generated with immunoSEQ multiplex PCR, while TCRdb's copy carries only in-frame clones and drops some. This table has 150,000 or so clones, 78% appearing once. Each of the patients experienced relapse following autologous stem cell transplantation, and their brentuximab vedotin exposure differed. The material sequenced was peripheral blood mononuclear cells (PBMCs), taken before the second cycle of nivolumab. The origin of the receptors is a human donor with classical Hodgkin lymphoma.

The V call is TRBV6-5, the J call TRBJ1-3; D possibly corresponds to TRBD1 (5 bases). CDR3 length: 14 residues. Germline lookup yields CDR1 MNHEY and CDR2 SVGAGI. Trimming cost V 7 bases and J 0 bases, with 10 bases left between them. DNA of the CDR3: TGTGCCAGCAAAAGACAGCTCTCTGGAAACACCATATATTTT. It specifies CASKRQLSGNTIYF.

This clone was recorded a few times. The chain recombines TRBV2 with TRBJ1-3; 7 nucleotides align to TRBD1. The CDR3 is made up of 13 amino acids. Per the germline V gene, CDR1 is SNHLY and CDR2 is FYNNEI. Trimming cost V 11 bases and J 6 bases; bases outside gene matches: 10. CDR3 amino acids: CAVQGGTVNTIYF. The CDR3 bases are TGTGCCGTTCAAGGGGGCACGGTAAACACCATATATTTT.

The chain is built from TRBV18 and TRBJ2-7, with TRBD2 matching 15 bases. Germline CDR1 and CDR2: KGHSH and LQKENI. Trimming took 3 bases from V and 4 from J; bases not matched to a gene: 1. The CDR3 spans 15 residues. The CDR3 is CASSPGLAGGYEQYF. The CDR3 DNA reads TGTGCCAGCTCACCGGGACTAGCGGGAGGTTACGAGCAGTACTTC.

V is TRBV6-5 and J is TRBJ1-5; tentative D call: TRBD1 (5 bases). CDR3 length equals 14 residues. Germline V gene lookup returns CDR1 MNHEY and CDR2 SVGAGI. Between the trimmed V and J ends, which lost 0 bases and 7 bases, there was a span of 10 bases. The CDR3 DNA reads as TGTGCCAGCAGTTACTCGAGCGAGGGGCAGCCCCAGCATTTT. Translating gives CASSYSSEGQPQHF.

The chain joins TRBV4-2 to TRBJ1-4; 7 bases match TRBD1. Trimming at V came to 1 base and at J to 7 bases, leaving 18 bases not matched to a gene. CDR1 is LGHNA and CDR2 is YNFKEQ in the germline V gene. The CDR3 runs 19 residues. CDR3 region: CASSQAGSRDSEVGEKLFF. The CDR3, as DNA: TGTGCCAGCAGCCAAGCGGGATCCCGGGACAGCGAAGTGGGTGAAAAACTGTTTTTT.

The rearrangement links TRBV15 to TRBJ2-5, with 15 bases lining up with TRBD2. Germline loops: CDR1 LNHNV, CDR2 YYDKDF (reference sequence). The CDR3 has 14 residues. The V and J ends lost 3 bases and 12 bases, in that order; junction bases with no gene match: 5. The CDR3 DNA is TGTGCCACCAGCAGCGGGACTAGCGGGGGGCTTGAGTACTTC. Encoded protein: CATSSGTSGGLEYF.

The chain recombines TRBV6-6 with TRBJ2-5, with 7 bases lining up with TRBD1. The CDR3 is 14 amino acids. Per the germline V gene, CDR1 is MNHNY and CDR2 is SVGAGI (reference sequence). The V gene end was trimmed by 8 bases and the J gene end by 4 bases; junction bases not matched to a gene: 10. The CDR3 DNA follows: TGTGCCAGCGCCCTAATGACAGGGAGAGAGACCCAGTACTTC. This translates into CASALMTGRETQYF.

The chain joins TRBV27 to TRBJ2-1, with D perhaps matching TRBD1 (7 bases). This CDR3 has 13 residues. The V gene's germline CDR1 is MNHEY and CDR2 SMNVEV (reference sequence). Trimming removed 1 base from V and 9 bases from J, with 10 bases in between. CDR3 loop: CASSLYRGGEQFF. The CDR3 DNA reads TGTGCCAGCAGTTTATACAGGGGAGGTGAGCAGTTCTTC.

This chain uses TRBV4-3 with TRBJ2-3, with D tentatively TRBD2 (5 bases). CDR3 length equals 14 residues. Trimming took off 5 bases at V and 1 base at J, with 10 bases between the two ends. From germline, CDR1 is LGHNA and CDR2 YSLEER. CDR3 bases: TGCGCCAGCAGCGGGCGAGCGGGCACAGATACGCAGTATTTT. It specifies CASSGRAGTDTQYF.

The rearrangement joins TRBV5-1 to TRBJ2-1; D ambiguous. The CDR3 is made up of 13 amino acids. Trimming took 5 bases from V and 5 from J, leaving 11 bases between them. The germline V gene encodes CDR1 SGHRS and CDR2 YFSETQ. CDR3 region: CASRAGPNNEQFF. DNA for the CDR3: TGCGCCAGCAGGGCCGGACCCAACAATGAGCAGTTCTTC.

The rearrangement joins TRBV19 to TRBJ1-4; 9 bases agree with TRBD1. Germline CDR1 reads LNHDA; CDR2 reads SQIVND (reference sequence). The CDR3 has 14 amino acids. The trim removed 7 bases at V and 7 bases at J, leaving 7 bases unmatched. CDR3 residues: CASTQNRGPEKLFF. In DNA, the CDR3 is TGTGCCAGTACCCAGAACAGGGGGCCTGAAAAACTGTTTTTT.

The chain links TRBV7-2 to TRBJ2-3, with TRBD2 identical over 12 bases. V was pared by 6 bases and J by 3 bases, with 7 bases of the junction left unmatched. Germline V gene sequence: CDR1 SGHTA, CDR2 FQGNSA. The CDR3 has 16 residues. The CDR3 sequence is CASRRPGTSGTDTQYF. The DNA of the CDR3 is TGTGCCAGCAGGAGACCCGGGACTAGCGGGACAGATACGCAGTATTTT.

The chain links TRBV6-1 to TRBJ2-3; D call uncertain. Germline V gene sequence: CDR1 MNHNS, CDR2 SASEGT. The CDR3 runs 10 residues. Between the trimmed V and J ends, which lost 5 bases and 15 bases, there was a span of 12 bases. The CDR3 is CASSYPWIYF. CDR3 in DNA: TGTGCCAGCAGTTACCCGTGGATTTATTTT.

The genes are TRBV7-3 and TRBJ2-2; D remains ambiguous. V dropped 1 base and J dropped 2 bases, with 5 bases sitting between them. CDR3 length: 14 residues. Germline-derived CDR1 and CDR2 are SGHTA and FQGTGA. CDR3 sequence (DNA): TGTGCCAGCAGCTTAATACCCAACACCGGGGAGCTGTTTTTT. It codes for CASSLIPNTGELFF.

The V gene is TRBV6-1, the J gene TRBJ1-1, with D tentatively TRBD1 (6 bases). The CDR3 loop spans 14 amino acids. Germline CDR1 reads MNHNS; CDR2 reads SASEGT. V lost 4 bases and J 5 bases, leaving 14 bases between the germline ends. This CDR3 is CASSVGGAWTEAFF. CDR3 DNA: TGTGCCAGCAGTGTGGGGGGCGCCTGGACTGAAGCTTTCTTT.

This chain joins TRBV19 and TRBJ2-1; 10 bases are a match to TRBD2. This CDR3 comprises 15 residues. J was trimmed by 5 bases and V by 3 bases; bases with no gene match: 4. The germline V gene encodes CDR1 LNHDA and CDR2 SQIVND (reference sequence). The CDR3 DNA follows: TGTGCCAGTAGTATTTTAGCGGGAGGAAACAATGAGCAGTTCTTC. Protein product: CASSILAGGNNEQFF.

This clone was detected many times. This chain uses TRBV19 with TRBJ1-5, with D maybe TRBD1 (6 bases). Between the trimmed V and J ends, which lost 3 bases and 5 bases, there was a span of 14 bases. The CDR3 has 15 amino acids. Per germline, CDR1 LNHDA and CDR2 SQIVND (reference sequence). CDR3 sequence: CASSILGTPDQPQHF. The CDR3 nucleotides are TGTGCCAGTAGTATTTTGGGGACACCCGATCAGCCCCAGCATTTT. Full variable domain (outside the CDR3, taken from reference TRBV19 and TRBJ1-5): DGGITQSPKYLFRKEGQNVTLSCEQNLNHDAMYWYRQDPGQGLRLIYYSQIVNDFQKGDIAEGYSVSREKKESFPLTVTSAQKNPTAFYLCASSILGTPDQPQHFGDGTRLSIL.

In its sample, this clone was seen once. The chain has TRBV4-2 and TRBJ2-7, with D possibly TRBD2 on 6 matching bases. Trimming pared 0 bases from V and 6 bases from J, leaving 15 bases between. This CDR3 is built from 15 residues. Germline loops: CDR1 LGHNA, CDR2 YNFKEQ. In DNA form, the CDR3 reads TGTGCCAGCAGCCAAGATCTGGGGGGAGTTCTCGAGCAGTACTTC. Translation: CASSQDLGGVLEQYF.

This chain links TRBV6-1 with TRBJ1-3; no reliable D call. Trimming cost V 6 bases and J 0 bases, with 9 bases left between them. The CDR3 loop spans 14 amino acids. Germline V gene data show CDR1 as MNHNS and CDR2 as SASEGT. CDR3 in DNA: TGTGCCAGCAGCGTTCATAGCTCTGGAAACACCATATATTTT. Protein product: CASSVHSSGNTIYF.

This clone was counted between two and nine times. This chain joins TRBV6-4 and TRBJ2-6; the match to TRBD1 covers 8 bases. CDR1 is MRHNA and CDR2 is SNTAGT in the germline V gene. The ends lost 4 bases at V and 0 bases at J; junction bases unmatched: 5. CDR3 size: 17 residues. The CDR3 nucleotides read TGTGCCAGCAGTGCAGGGGACAGGCCCTCTGGGGCCAACGTCCTGACTTTC. It encodes CASSAGDRPSGANVLTF.

This rearrangement joins TRBV10-3 to TRBJ2-1; D not resolved. The V end was cut by 7 bases, the J end by 6 bases, with 7 bases between. There are 11 residues in the CDR3. Germline CDR1 ENHRY, CDR2 SYGVKD. The CDR3 sequence: CAINGPNEQFF. CDR3 coding DNA: TGTGCCATCAACGGACCCAATGAGCAGTTCTTC.

The chain joins TRBV7-9 to TRBJ1-5; perhaps TRBD1 as D (6 bases). The CDR3 has 15 amino acids. Between the trimmed V and J ends, which lost 5 bases and 3 bases, there was a span of 14 bases. Germline V gene lookup returns CDR1 SEHNR and CDR2 FQNEAQ (reference sequence). CDR3 sequence: CASSPLGQFNQPQHF. CDR3 bases: TGTGCCAGCAGCCCACTTGGACAGTTCAATCAGCCCCAGCATTTT.

The chain recombines TRBV27 with TRBJ2-7, with D perhaps TRBD1 or TRBD2 (5 bases each). The CDR3 runs 16 residues. CDR1 and CDR2 (germline): MNHEY, SMNVEV (reference sequence). V lost 7 bases to trimming and J lost 2 bases, with 21 bases between them. The CDR3 loop is CASTTLMGRRPYEQYF. The CDR3 nucleotides are TGTGCCAGCACCACCCTAATGGGACGGAGACCCTACGAGCAGTACTTC.

The chain has TRBV11-3 and TRBJ2-1; possible D gene TRBD1, 5 bases. This CDR3 contains 12 residues. The germline gives CDR1 SGHNT, CDR2 YENEEA. Trimming pared 5 bases from V and 9 bases from J, leaving 11 bases between. CDR3 sequence (DNA): TGTGCCAGCAGCAGCAGGGTTGGTGAGCAGTTCTTC. Translating it yields CASSSRVGEQFF.

The chain carries TRBV10-3 and TRBJ1-2; the D is unclear. V lost 0 bases, J lost 2 bases, and 4 bases lay in between. CDR3 length: 13 residues. Germline CDR1 is ENHRY and CDR2 is SYGVKD. The CDR3 spells CAISESQNYGYTF. The DNA of the CDR3 is TGTGCCATCAGTGAGTCGCAAAACTATGGCTACACCTTC.

V is TRBV6-1 and J is TRBJ2-2; either TRBD1 or TRBD2 may supply D (5 bases each). Trimming shortened V by 6 bases and J by 1 base, and 12 bases separated the two germline ends. Per germline, CDR1 MNHNS and CDR2 SASEGT. This CDR3 has 15 amino acids. The chain's CDR3 is CASSQGRLNTGELFF. CDR3 bases: TGTGCCAGCAGCCAGGGACGGCTGAACACCGGGGAGCTGTTTTTT.

This clone has only a few counts. The rearrangement joins TRBV5-4 to TRBJ2-7, with D possibly being TRBD1 (6 bases). V was cut by 5 bases and J by 4 bases, with 16 bases left in between. The CDR3 is 14 amino acids. Germline assignment: CDR1 SGHNT and CDR2 YYREEE (reference sequence). DNA for the CDR3: TGTGCCAGCAGACCGCAGGGGACGGGGTACGAGCAGTACTTC. The encoded protein is CASRPQGTGYEQYF.